Each of the 18 T cell receptor beta chains below was sequenced from the same sample in a study of blood T cell repertoires in COVID-19. Data came from immunoSEQ multiplex PCR; TCRdb stores just in-frame clones and leaves some out. The sample has some 140,000 clones, 79% seen once. Specimen: peripheral blood. The source of these receptors is a man in his fifties or sixties with acute or convalescent COVID-19.

This chain connects TRBV24-1 to TRBJ2-5; weak D call: TRBD2 (6 bases). Trimming removed 5 bases at V and 2 bases at J, with 14 bases between. The germline V gene encodes CDR1 KGHDR and CDR2 SFDVKD. The CDR3 extends over 15 amino acids. The CDR3: CATSGAHGRQETQYF. CDR3 nucleotides: TGTGCCACCAGTGGTGCTCACGGGAGACAAGAGACCCAGTACTTC.

The genes are TRBV9 and TRBJ2-3, with D hard to call. The V gene's germline CDR1 is SGDLS and CDR2 YYNGEE. Trimming pared 0 bases from V and 5 bases from J, leaving 7 bases between. The CDR3 is 13 residues long. The CDR3 loop is CASSVDFQDTQYF. DNA of the CDR3: TGTGCCAGCAGCGTAGATTTCCAAGATACGCAGTATTTT.

The chain combines TRBV5-1 with TRBJ1-6; TRBD1 might be the D (5 bases). This CDR3 comprises 14 residues. V was shortened by 4 bases and J by 8 bases, with 13 bases between the two germline ends. CDR1 is SGHRS, CDR2 YFSETQ, per germline. Here the CDR3 DNA reads TGCGCCAGCAGCGCCCAGGGTACGGATTCACCCCTCCACTTT. As protein: CASSAQGTDSPLHF.

V and J are TRBV18 and TRBJ2-7; tentative D call: TRBD2 (6 bases). The CDR3 runs to 14 residues. CDR1 and CDR2 from the germline V gene are KGHSH and LQKENI. V lost 6 bases, J lost 6 bases, and 18 bases lay in between. CDR3 sequence: CASSRWQVEGEQYF. The DNA for the CDR3 is TGTGCCAGCTCCCGCTGGCAAGTGGAGGGCGAGCAGTACTTC.

The chain recombines TRBV10-2 with TRBJ2-7, with 10 bases fitting TRBD2. The germline gives CDR1 WSHSY, CDR2 SAAADI. The CDR3 consists of 13 residues. V was clipped by 8 bases and J by 1 base; unmatched bases: 2. CDR3 sequence reads: CASGLAASYEQYF. CDR3 bases: TGCGCCAGCGGACTAGCGGCTTCCTACGAGCAGTACTTC.

This chain joins TRBV18 and TRBJ1-1, with a weak D call TRBD1 (5 bases). The germline gives CDR1 KGHSH, CDR2 LQKENI. This CDR3 contains 15 residues. Trimming stripped 6 bases from V and 0 bases from J, with 14 bases between. The CDR3 region has the DNA TGTGCCAGCTCTTCTGCGGGGGGGGTGAACACTGAAGCTTTCTTT. Translated, it gives CASSSAGGVNTEAFF.

V and J are TRBV12-3 or TRBV12-4 and TRBJ2-5; 8 bases are shared with TRBD1. J lost 5 bases, V lost 8 bases, and 7 bases had no gene match. The CDR3 totals 13 residues. DNA for the CDR3: TGTGCCAGCGGACAGGGACGGTGGGAGACCCAGTACTTC. Residues: CASGQGRWETQYF.

J is TRBJ2-1 and V is TRBV6-2 or TRBV6-3; 9 bases are shared with TRBD2. In germline, CDR1 is MNHEY, CDR2 SVGEGT. The CDR3 totals 16 residues. The J segment lost 4 bases and the V segment lost 2 bases, leaving 6 bases of the junction unmatched. The CDR3 nucleotides are TGTGCCAGCAGTTACAAAGCGGGAGGAGGATACAATGAGCAGTTCTTC. Residues: CASSYKAGGGYNEQFF.

V and J are TRBV15 and TRBJ1-5, with D unresolved. The CDR3 is made up of 13 amino acids. V was cut by 0 bases and J by 4 bases, with 4 bases left in between. Germline assignment: CDR1 LNHNV and CDR2 YYDKDF (reference sequence). In nucleotides, the CDR3 is TGTGCCACCAGCAGAGAGGCAAATCAGCCCCAGCATTTT. Amino acids: CATSREANQPQHF.

In DNA form, the CDR3 reads TGTGCCAGCAGCTTGATTGGACTGTTGAATGAGCAGTTCTTC. It translates to CASSLIGLLNEQFF. The chain joins TRBV5-6 to TRBJ2-1; TRBD2 is a possible D gene (5 bases). Trimming cost V 1 base and J 7 bases, with 12 bases left between them. Looked up from germline, CDR1 is SGHDT and CDR2 is YYEEEE. This CDR3 has 14 amino acids.

The V and J genes are TRBV11-2 and TRBJ2-1; 9 bases map to TRBD2. The CDR3 runs 15 residues. In germline, CDR1 is SGHAT, CDR2 FQNNGV. Losses at the gene ends were 2 bases for V and 8 bases for J; bases not matched to a gene: 7. CDR3 protein: CASSLMGSGRDEQFF. For the CDR3, the DNA is TGTGCCAGCAGCTTAATGGGTAGCGGGAGAGATGAGCAGTTCTTC.

A few counts support this clone. This sequence joins TRBV6-5 and TRBJ2-7, with 8 bases aligning to TRBD1. From germline, CDR1 is MNHEY and CDR2 SVGAGI. The V segment lost 6 bases and the J segment 6 bases; nucleotides outside the gene matches: 10. The CDR3 has 14 amino acids. CDR3 DNA: TGTGCCAGCAGGGTCCCGGGACAGGTAGGCGAGCAGTACTTC. It translates to CASRVPGQVGEQYF.

The gene calls are TRBV6-4 and TRBJ2-1, with TRBD1 matching over 12 bases. The CDR3 has 15 amino acids. The ends lost 6 bases at V and 7 bases at J; junction bases unmatched: 7. Looked up from germline, CDR1 is MRHNA and CDR2 is SNTAGT. The CDR3 DNA reads TGTGCCAGCAGCAGGGACAGGGGGCGAGAAAATGAGCAGTTCTTC. It yields the protein CASSRDRGRENEQFF.

This clone has just one count. The CDR3 coding sequence is TGCGCCAGCAGCTTGTATGAAAGGACTAGCGGGAGAGGAAATGAGCAGTTCTTC. Its protein is CASSLYERTSGRGNEQFF. The chain recombines TRBV5-1 with TRBJ2-1, with TRBD2 matching 13 bases. CDR1 and CDR2 (germline): SGHRS, YFSETQ. Losses at the gene ends were 1 base for V and 7 bases for J; bases not matched to a gene: 11. The CDR3 spans 18 residues.

V usage is TRBV23-1 and J usage is TRBJ1-5; no clear D. TRBV23-1 is filed as an ORF, its function uncertain. With 7 bases removed from V and 3 bases from J, the gap between germline ends came to 16 bases. This CDR3 contains 15 residues. In DNA, the CDR3 is TGCGCCAGCACCCTGAGGCTCCGGCACAATCAGCCCCAGCATTTT. Amino acids: CASTLRLRHNQPQHF.

The table lists this clone with a few counts. V and J are TRBV6-6 and TRBJ1-4; D is uncertain. Germline V gene data show CDR1 as MNHNY and CDR2 as SVGAGI (reference sequence). The CDR3 runs to 12 residues. V gave up 2 bases and J gave up 11 bases, with 9 bases separating them. DNA for the CDR3: TGTGCCAGCAGTTACGGAACGGAGAAACTGTTTTTT. Its translation is CASSYGTEKLFF.

The chain uses TRBV5-6 and TRBJ2-7; 8 positions agree with TRBD2. The CDR3 covers 16 residues. Germline CDR1 and CDR2: SGHDT and YYEEEE. The J segment lost 2 bases and the V segment lost 2 bases, leaving 9 bases of the junction unmatched. In nucleotides, the CDR3 is TGTGCCAGCAGCTTATCTCGGGCGGGACTAGCCTACGAGCAGTACTTC. It yields the protein CASSLSRAGLAYEQYF.

The sample holds one count of this clone. V is TRBV28 and J is TRBJ2-5, with 10 nucleotides matching TRBD2. V trimming: 5 bases; J trimming: 0 bases; junction bases outside the gene matches: 6. The CDR3 length is 16 residues. CDR1 is MDHEN and CDR2 is SYDVKM in the germline V gene. The DNA of the CDR3 is TGTGCCAGCAGTGGGGAGACTAGCGGGTACCAAGAGACCCAGTACTTC. Its translation: CASSGETSGYQETQYF.